The clone carrying this TCR beta chain has ten or more counts. The antigen is undetermined. In the study's own analysis: CDR3 was compared across clinicopathological groups, and the resulting differences were used to build a distant-metastasis classifier for papillary thyroid cancer. TCRdb called clones again from the PCR reads with MiXCR. The V and J calls follow TCRdb's processing rather than the paper's. The sample comprises some 90,000 clones, around 9.1% of which are singletons, and around 9.2% rests with the top ten. Thyroid surgery had not been preceded by any treatment in any patient. The record originates from a study of metastatic and nonmetastatic thyroid tumors. Study at large: The study looked at repertoires side by side in blood and in tumor or nodule tissue from malignant and benign thyroid patients.

Study-wide findings and caveats: Within blood and tumor, benign nodules reportedly had significantly lower TCR beta diversity than malignant thyroid tumors did.

Germline values: CDR1 SGHNT, CDR2 YENEEA. V shed 2 bases, J shed 4 bases, and the junction held 4 bases outside the gene matches. CDR3 length: 14 residues. This TCR derives from a female donor with papillary thyroid cancer or a benign thyroid nodule (not recorded which). Some clones in this sample may be carry-over from other donors' samples. This chain joins TRBV11-3 and TRBJ1-1; 7 nucleotides agree with TRBD1. Sequencing was carried out using blood. The CDR3 sequence is CASSLRGPGTEAFF. The CDR3 coding sequence is TGTGCCAGCAGCTTAAGGGGGCCGGGCACTGAAGCTTTCTTT.